This is a list of T cell receptor beta chains from one sample in a study of blood T cells in healthy people across ages. Each CDR3 protein gets one entry after TCRdb re-called the 5' RACE reads with MiXCR. The data show approximately 960,000 distinct CDR3 sequences, 29% seen once. This same sample was also taken into another study, of T cells of mothers and their children.

Sequencing input: blood. Receptor source: a woman aged 40 to 50 in good health. CDR3s include the opening cysteine and the closing phenylalanine or tryptophan. A D gene is named only where the DNA matches it firmly. Clone size, where shown, is once, few, many, or a class for clones that have expanded.

j_call v_call clone_size d_call cdr3_aa cdr3_nt
TRBJ1-1 TRBV29-1 many NA CSVENTEAFF TGCAGCGTTGAGAACACTGAAGCTTTCTTT
TRBJ2-7 TRBV28 NA NA CASEDGVYEQYF TGTGCCAGCGAGGACGGGGTCTACGAGCAGTACTTC
TRBJ2-5 TRBV7-6 many NA CASSPAGRNQETQYF TGTGCCAGCAGCCCCGCGGGTCGCAACCAAGAGACCCAGTACTTC
TRBJ2-7 TRBV7-2 NA NA CASSWAPHEQYF TGTGCCAGCAGCTGGGCCCCCCACGAGCAGTACTTC
TRBJ2-5 TRBV20-1 NA NA CSARTAVVRSETQYF TGCAGTGCTAGAACGGCAGTCGTCCGTTCGGAGACCCAGTACTTC
TRBJ1-4 TRBV27 few NA CASGSQDEKLFF TGTGCCAGCGGTAGCCAAGATGAAAAACTGTTTTTT
TRBJ1-6 TRBV18 few NA CASSPDSSNSPLHF TGTGCCAGCTCACCGGACAGCTCAAATTCACCCCTCCACTTT
TRBJ2-1 TRBV7-2 NA NA CASSQTWGSYNEQFF TGTGCCAGCAGCCAGACTTGGGGCTCCTACAATGAGCAGTTCTTC
TRBJ2-7 TRBV20-1 many TRBD1 CSATRTGAAGREQYF TGCAGTGCTACCCGGACAGGGGCCGCCGGGAGGGAGCAGTACTTC
TRBJ1-5 TRBV6-5 NA NA CASSYTWDPNQPQHF TGTGCCAGCAGTTACACCTGGGACCCCAATCAGCCCCAGCATTTT
TRBJ1-6 TRBV12-3/TRBV12-4 few TRBD1 CASSRQGSVDNSPLHF TGTGCCAGCAGTCGACAGGGTTCGGTCGATAATTCACCCCTCCACTTT
TRBJ2-3 TRBV4-2 many TRBD2 CASSSKTSSGGTDTQYF TGTGCCAGCAGCTCCAAGACTTCTAGCGGGGGGACAGATACGCAGTATTTT
TRBJ1-5 TRBV20-1 many NA CSASLSRGARNQPQHF TGCAGTGCTAGCCTGAGTAGGGGGGCCAGAAATCAGCCCCAGCATTTT
TRBJ2-7 TRBV4-1 few TRBD1 CASSLNRGDYERYF TGCGCCAGCAGCCTCAACAGGGGAGACTACGAGCGGTACTTC
TRBJ1-2 TRBV28 few NA CASSLGKPPYGYTF TGTGCCAGCAGTTTGGGAAAACCCCCTTATGGCTACACCTTC
TRBJ2-7 TRBV5-1 NA NA CASSLGGTVDYEQYF TGCGCCAGCAGCCTTGGCGGGACAGTGGACTACGAGCAGTACTTC
TRBJ1-3 TRBV7-9 few NA CASSPALGSGNTIYF TGTGCCAGCAGCCCCGCATTGGGCTCTGGAAACACCATATATTTT
TRBJ2-1 TRBV7-9 few TRBD2 CASSFGSVGGTWQFF TGTGCCAGCAGCTTCGGGTCAGTGGGGGGGACTTGGCAGTTCTTC
TRBJ2-4 TRBV6-5 few TRBD1 CASSSGTGGPQYF TGTGCCAGCAGCTCCGGGACAGGGGGCCCCCAGTACTTC
TRBJ2-5 TRBV7-2 few NA CASSPYLTIQETQYF TGTGCCAGCAGCCCTTATCTCACTATACAAGAGACCCAGTACTTC
TRBJ1-2 TRBV4-3 NA NA CASREMGRAYGYTF TGCGCCAGCAGGGAAATGGGACGGGCTTATGGCTACACCTTC
TRBJ1-2 TRBV7-2 NA TRBD1 CTSSSGTGLGYTF TGTACCAGCAGCTCCGGGACAGGGCTCGGCTACACCTTC
TRBJ2-1 TRBV11-2 many TRBD1 CASSLSQGARGEQFF TGTGCCAGCAGCCTCTCCCAGGGGGCGCGGGGTGAGCAGTTCTTC
TRBJ2-7 TRBV29-1 many NA CSGRQGRDEQYF TGCAGCGGGCGACAGGGGAGGGACGAGCAGTACTTC
TRBJ2-7 TRBV6-5 many NA CASSYVGGGTYSYEQYF TGTGCCAGCAGTTACGTCGGGGGAGGGACATATTCCTACGAGCAGTACTTC
TRBJ2-1 TRBV6-1 many TRBD1 CASLLKQGADYNEQFF TGTGCCAGCCTACTCAAACAGGGGGCAGACTACAATGAGCAGTTCTTC
TRBJ2-4 TRBV7-9 many NA CASSFGQKNIQYF TGTGCCAGCAGCTTCGGACAGAAAAACATTCAGTACTTC
TRBJ2-3 TRBV30 NA NA CAWNVGGTDTQYF TGTGCCTGGAATGTGGGGGGTACAGATACGCAGTATTTT
TRBJ2-1 TRBV9 NA NA CASSVVSGNEQFF TGTGCCAGCAGCGTAGTTAGTGGCAATGAGCAGTTCTTC
TRBJ2-7 TRBV4-1 few NA CASSQALQGGYEQYF TGCGCCAGCAGCCAAGCCCTACAGGGTGGCTACGAGCAGTACTTC
TRBJ2-6 TRBV5-1 NA NA CASSWSGQNSGANVLTF TGCGCCAGCAGCTGGAGTGGACAAAACTCTGGGGCCAACGTCCTGACTTTC
TRBJ1-2 TRBV2 NA NA CASRIQDYGYTF TGTGCCAGCAGGATACAGGACTATGGCTACACCTTC
TRBJ1-5 TRBV4-1 few NA CASSRPGDSNQPQHF TGCGCCAGCAGCCGCCCTGGGGATAGCAATCAGCCCCAGCATTTT
TRBJ2-6 TRBV25-1 many NA CASTPGTPRSTGANVLTF TGTGCCAGCACGCCCGGGACACCACGTTCTACTGGGGCCAACGTCCTGACTTTC
TRBJ2-2 TRBV7-2 NA NA CASSLALSGTGELFF TGTGCCAGCAGCTTAGCCCTATCCGGGACCGGGGAGCTGTTTTTT
TRBJ2-7 TRBV12-3/TRBV12-4 many TRBD1 CASTLDRGSYEQYF TGTGCCAGCACCCTTGACAGGGGCTCCTACGAGCAGTACTTC
TRBJ1-6 TRBV28 NA NA CASSPETIRPLHF TGTGCCAGCAGTCCCGAAACAATAAGGCCCCTCCACTTT
TRBJ2-3 TRBV29-1 many NA CSAPDSGEVQYF TGCAGCGCCCCGGACTCAGGGGAGGTCCAGTATTTT
TRBJ2-7 TRBV7-3 NA NA CASSEDTHSYEQYF TGTGCCAGCAGCGAGGACACCCATTCCTACGAGCAGTACTTC
TRBJ1-2 TRBV18 many TRBD1 CASSPRPSGGNYGYTF TGTGCCAGCTCACCCCGACCCTCAGGGGGCAATTACGGCTACACCTTC
TRBJ1-2 TRBV15 many NA CATSREGVRSYGYTF TGTGCCACCAGCAGAGAAGGAGTCAGGAGCTATGGCTACACCTTC
TRBJ2-7 TRBV7-9 few NA CASSGQGTSYEQYF TGTGCCAGCAGCGGGCAGGGTACGTCCTACGAGCAGTACTTC
TRBJ2-6 TRBV20-1 few NA CSARDYRVSLSGANVLTF TGCAGTGCCAGAGACTACAGGGTCTCGCTTTCTGGGGCCAACGTCCTGACTTTC
TRBJ2-1 TRBV6-1 many NA CASRATDLQEYNEQFF TGTGCCAGCAGGGCTACGGATCTGCAAGAATACAATGAGCAGTTCTTC
TRBJ2-2 TRBV9 many TRBD1 CASTPGTVNTGELFF TGTGCCAGCACCCCCGGGACAGTTAACACCGGGGAGCTGTTTTTT
TRBJ2-1 TRBV5-1 many NA CASSQDRSRGNEQFF TGCGCCAGCAGTCAGGACCGGAGCAGGGGCAATGAGCAGTTCTTC
TRBJ2-3 TRBV14 NA TRBD2 CASSPRGGVVDTQYF TGTGCCAGCAGCCCCCGGGGGGGCGTGGTAGATACGCAGTATTTT
TRBJ1-1 TRBV29-1 NA NA CSVGERGDTEAFF TGCAGCGTTGGGGAAAGGGGGGATACTGAAGCTTTCTTT
TRBJ2-7 TRBV29-1 many TRBD2 CSVDSGGNEQYF TGCAGCGTTGATAGCGGGGGGAACGAGCAGTACTTC
TRBJ2-1 TRBV6-2/TRBV6-3 NA NA CASRYSVRDNEQFF TGTGCCAGCAGGTACTCGGTGAGGGACAATGAGCAGTTCTTC
TRBJ1-1 TRBV10-3 few NA CAISEGDTNTEAFF TGTGCCATCAGTGAGGGGGACACTAACACTGAAGCTTTCTTT